This entry features one T cell receptor beta chain sequence. Antigen: not known. J lost 4 bases, V lost 5 bases, and 14 bases had no gene match. The CDR3 extends over 16 amino acids. The germline V gene has CDR1 SGHTA and CDR2 FQGNSA. TCRdb reanalysed the 5' RACE reads using MiXCR and keeps one entry per CDR3 protein. This table holds just under 600,000 distinct CDR3 sequences, approximately 15% found once. The data belong to a study of T cells after yellow fever vaccination. Whole-study context: SMART-Seq v4 Ultra Low Input served to prepare low-cell-number fractions. Whole-study results and caveats: Clonotype sharing between CD4 and CD8 compartments was small. A weaker but faster secondary response was observed, peaking on day 5 versus 15. Clones from primary vaccination mostly reappeared after the booster (roughly 97% CD4, under 90% CD8).

The gene calls are TRBV7-2 and TRBJ2-7; 7 bases agree with TRBD1. The sequence was collected from a man aged 30-40 years who received the YFV17D yellow fever vaccine. The sample was PBMCs, taken on the day of the yellow fever booster vaccination. Here the CDR3 reads CASSLQGGQPTYEQYF. As DNA, the CDR3 is TGTGCCAGCAGCCTTCAAGGGGGACAGCCGACATACGAGCAGTACTTC.